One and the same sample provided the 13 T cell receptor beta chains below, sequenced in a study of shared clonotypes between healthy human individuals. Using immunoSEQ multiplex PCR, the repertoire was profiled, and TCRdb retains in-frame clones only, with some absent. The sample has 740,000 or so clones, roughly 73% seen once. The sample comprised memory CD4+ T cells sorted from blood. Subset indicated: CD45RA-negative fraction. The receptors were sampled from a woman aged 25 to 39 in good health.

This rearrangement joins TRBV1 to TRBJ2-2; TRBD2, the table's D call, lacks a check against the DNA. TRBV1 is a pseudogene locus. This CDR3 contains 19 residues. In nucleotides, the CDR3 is TGCACCAGCAGCCATTTGCGGCGGGCTAGCGGGACCGCCCCCGGGGAGCTGTTTTTT. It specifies CTSSHLRRASGTAPGELFF.

CDR3 DNA sequence: TGTGCCAGCAGCTCAGGGGAGGTCACTGAAGCTTTCTTT. This codes for CASSSGEVTEAFF. The rearrangement links TRBV6-6 to TRBJ1-1; TRBD1 is a possible D gene (6 bases). Trimming took off 6 bases at V and 4 bases at J, with 12 bases between the two ends. This CDR3 is 13 amino acids long. The germline gives CDR1 MNHNY, CDR2 SVGAGI (reference sequence).

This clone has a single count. The CDR3 DNA reads TGCGCCAGCAGCTCCCACCCGGACAGGGTGGCGGATACGCAGTATTTT. Protein: CASSSHPDRVADTQYF. J is TRBJ2-3 and V is TRBV5-1, with TRBD1 identical over 8 bases. Germline lookup yields CDR1 SGHRS and CDR2 YFSETQ. The CDR3 has 16 residues. Losses at the gene ends were 3 bases for V and 6 bases for J; bases not matched to a gene: 12. The entire variable domain, with the rest obtained from reference TRBV5-1 and TRBJ2-3, is as follows: KAGVTQTPRYLIKTRGQQVTLSCSPISGHRSVSWYQQTPGQGLQFLFEYFSETQRNKGNFPGRFSGRQFSNSRSEMNVSTLELGDSALYLCASSSHPDRVADTQYFGPGTRLTVL.

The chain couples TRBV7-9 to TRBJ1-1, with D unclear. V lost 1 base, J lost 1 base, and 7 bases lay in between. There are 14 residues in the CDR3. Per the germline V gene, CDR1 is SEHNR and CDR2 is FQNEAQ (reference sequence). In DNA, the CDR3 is TGTGCCAGCAGCTTAGAAGCAGGGAACACTGAAGCTTTCTTT. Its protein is CASSLEAGNTEAFF.

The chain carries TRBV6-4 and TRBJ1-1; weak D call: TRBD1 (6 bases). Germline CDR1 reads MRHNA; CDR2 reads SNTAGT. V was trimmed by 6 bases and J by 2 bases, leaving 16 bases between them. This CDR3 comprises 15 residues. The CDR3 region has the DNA TGTGCCAGCAGCTCGAGGGTAGGGGGAAACACTGAAGCTTTCTTT. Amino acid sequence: CASSSRVGGNTEAFF.

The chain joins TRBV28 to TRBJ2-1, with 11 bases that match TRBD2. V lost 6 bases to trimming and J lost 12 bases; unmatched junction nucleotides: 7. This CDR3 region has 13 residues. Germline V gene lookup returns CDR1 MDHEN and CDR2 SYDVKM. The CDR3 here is CASSMTSGALQFF. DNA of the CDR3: TGTGCCAGCAGCATGACTAGCGGGGCCCTGCAGTTCTTC.

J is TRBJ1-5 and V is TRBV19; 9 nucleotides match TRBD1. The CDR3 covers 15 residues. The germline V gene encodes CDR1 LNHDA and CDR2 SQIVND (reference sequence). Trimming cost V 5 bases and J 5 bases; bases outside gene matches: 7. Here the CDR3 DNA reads TGTGCCAGTAGTGTGACGGGACAGGGTTATCAGCCCCAGCATTTT. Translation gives CASSVTGQGYQPQHF.

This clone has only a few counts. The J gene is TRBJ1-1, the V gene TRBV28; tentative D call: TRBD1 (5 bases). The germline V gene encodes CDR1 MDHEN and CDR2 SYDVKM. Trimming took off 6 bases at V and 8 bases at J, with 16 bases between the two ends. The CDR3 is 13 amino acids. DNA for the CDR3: TGTGCCAGCAGCTTGGGACGGGCGCCCGAAGCTTTCTTT. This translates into CASSLGRAPEAFF.

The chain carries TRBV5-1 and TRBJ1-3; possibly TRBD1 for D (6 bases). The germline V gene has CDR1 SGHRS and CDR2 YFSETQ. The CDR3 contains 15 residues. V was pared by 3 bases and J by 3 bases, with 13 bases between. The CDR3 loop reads CASSYGQSLGNTIYF. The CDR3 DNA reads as TGCGCCAGCAGCTATGGACAGAGCCTTGGAAACACCATATATTTT.

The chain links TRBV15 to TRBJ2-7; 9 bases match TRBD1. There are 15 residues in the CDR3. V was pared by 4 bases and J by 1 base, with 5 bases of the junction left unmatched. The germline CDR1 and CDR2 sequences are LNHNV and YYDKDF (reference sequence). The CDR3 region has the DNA TGTGCCACCAGCATCCGACAGGGGGGGTCCTACGAGCAGTACTTC. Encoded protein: CATSIRQGGSYEQYF.

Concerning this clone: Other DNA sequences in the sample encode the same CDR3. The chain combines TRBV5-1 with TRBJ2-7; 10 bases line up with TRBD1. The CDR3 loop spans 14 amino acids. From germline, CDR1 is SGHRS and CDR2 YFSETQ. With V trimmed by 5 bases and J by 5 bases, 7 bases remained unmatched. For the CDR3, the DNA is TGCGCCAGCAGTTTACGGGACAGGGGCGACGAGCAGTACTTC. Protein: CASSLRDRGDEQYF.

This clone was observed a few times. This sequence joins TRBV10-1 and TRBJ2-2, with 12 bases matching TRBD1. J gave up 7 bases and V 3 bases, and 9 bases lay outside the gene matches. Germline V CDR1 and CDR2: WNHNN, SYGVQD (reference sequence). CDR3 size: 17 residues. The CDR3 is CASSDLLGQGAIGELFF. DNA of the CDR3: TGCGCCAGCAGTGATCTCTTGGGACAGGGGGCGATCGGGGAGCTGTTTTTT.

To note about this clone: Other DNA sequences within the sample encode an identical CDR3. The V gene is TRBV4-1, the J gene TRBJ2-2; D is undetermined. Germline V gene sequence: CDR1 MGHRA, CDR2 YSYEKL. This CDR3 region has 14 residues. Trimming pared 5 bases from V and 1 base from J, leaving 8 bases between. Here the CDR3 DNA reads TGCGCCAGCAGCTGGCGAGGGAACACCGGGGAGCTGTTTTTT. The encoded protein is CASSWRGNTGELFF.